The rows below give T cell receptor beta chains drawn from one sample of a study of shared clonotypes between healthy human individuals. The table came from immunoSEQ multiplex PCR; TCRdb's copy has only in-frame clones and leaves some out. This sample yields around 2,000,000 clones, of which 85% to 95% are seen a single time; 1.5% to 2% belongs to the top ten. The sample was naive CD8+ T cells from PBMCs. The receptors were sampled from a man between 18 and 29 years old in good health. Some clones in this sample may be carry-over from other donors' samples. Both conserved end residues are part of each CDR3. Each record gives: clone size, D gene, V gene, J gene, CDR3 DNA, CDR3 protein. The D gene is left open where the match is weak. Clone size appears in some rows only: once, few, many, or a class for an expanded clone.

-	TRBD1	TRBV12-5	TRBJ2-5	TGTGCTAGTGGTTTGCCACCCAGAGGGGGCGTAGTAAGGGAGACCCAGTACTTC	CASGLPPRGGVVRETQYF
-	-	TRBV15	TRBJ2-4	TGTGCCACCTCCCGGCGCGATAGATCTTTAGCCAGAGACATTCAGTACTTC	CATSRRDRSLARDIQYF
-	-	TRBV14	TRBJ2-1	TGTGCCAGCAGCCAACCGACAGGAAGCTCCTACAATGAGCAGTTCTTC	CASSQPTGSSYNEQFF
-	-	TRBV10-3	TRBJ1-5	TGTGCCATCAGTGAGATGCAGGAAGGCCAGCCCCAGCATTTT	CAISEMQEGQPQHF
-	-	TRBV28	TRBJ1-4	TGTGCCAGCAGTTTATTGGGGGAGAGGGAAAAACTGTTTTTT	CASSLLGEREKLFF
-	-	TRBV28	TRBJ2-7	TGTGCCAGCAGTGGCCTCCAAGGGGCCCTCTCCTACGAGCAGTACTTC	CASSGLQGALSYEQYF
once	-	TRBV27	TRBJ2-1	TGTGCCAGCAGTTTGCAGGGTTGGGGCGAGCAGTTCTTC	CASSLQGWGEQFF
-	TRBD2	TRBV28	TRBJ2-1	TGTGCCAGCGCAAGACTAGCTGGCTACAATGAGCAGTTCTTC	CASARLAGYNEQFF
-	-	TRBV4-2	TRBJ2-5	TGTGCCAGCAGCCAAGTAGTCAGGCTCCCCCCGGAGACCCAGTACTTC	CASSQVVRLPPETQYF
once	TRBD2	TRBV30	TRBJ2-7	TGTGCCTGGACTAGCGGAACCTACGAGCAGTACTTC	CAWTSGTYEQYF
-	-	TRBV11-3	TRBJ2-6	TGTGCCAGCAGCCCCCACTATGGGGCCAACGTCCTGACTTTC	CASSPHYGANVLTF
-	-	TRBV13	TRBJ1-4	TGTGCCAGCAGCTTAGGTCAGGGCACAACTAATGAAAAACTGTTTTTT	CASSLGQGTTNEKLFF
once	TRBD1	TRBV7-9	TRBJ2-7	TGTGCCAGCAGCGTTCGGGACAGACCCTACGAGCAGTACTTC	CASSVRDRPYEQYF
-	TRBD2	TRBV27	TRBJ2-1	TGTGCCAGCAGTCCTATAGCGGGAGGGCCCAGTGAGCAGTTCTTC	CASSPIAGGPSEQFF
-	-	TRBV28	TRBJ2-7	TGTGCCAGCAGACACCCCCTAGCCCAGGTGGCTAGATACGAGCAGTACTTC	CASRHPLAQVARYEQYF
-	-	TRBV7-8	TRBJ2-3	TGTGCCAGCAGCTTATTTCAGACCACAGATACGCAGTATTTT	CASSLFQTTDTQYF
-	TRBD1	TRBV10-3	TRBJ2-1	TGTGCCATCAGTGACCGACAGGGGATAGCCCTTGAGCAGTTCTTC	CAISDRQGIALEQFF
-	TRBD1	TRBV27	TRBJ1-2	TGTGCCAGCAGTTTACGACCCTCGAGGGGGCGAGTCTATGGCTACACCTTC	CASSLRPSRGRVYGYTF
-	TRBD1	TRBV7-9	TRBJ2-6	TGTGCCAGCAGCGCTACAGGGGGCTCTGGGGCCAACGTCCTGACTTTC	CASSATGGSGANVLTF
-	-	TRBV6-5	TRBJ2-5	TGTGCCAGCAGTTACGCGGAGTCCCAAGAGACCCAGTACTTC	CASSYAESQETQYF
-	-	TRBV5-6	TRBJ2-2	TGTGCCAGCAGCTTGGGGCCCGGGGAGCTGTTTTTT	CASSLGPGELFF
-	-	TRBV4-1	TRBJ1-5	TGCGCCAGCAGCCAGGGCCTCGGGGGTCAGCCCCAGCATTTT	CASSQGLGGQPQHF
-	-	TRBV7-6	TRBJ2-1	TGTGCCAGCAGCTCCCTTCACCCACAAGGTCTCAATGAGCAGTTCTTC	CASSSLHPQGLNEQFF
once	TRBD1	TRBV9	TRBJ2-7	TGTGCCAGCAGCGCCGGGACAGGCGCTTCCTACGAGCAGTACTTC	CASSAGTGASYEQYF
-	TRBD1	TRBV5-1	TRBJ2-2	TGCGCCAGCAGCTCTAAGGGACAGGGAAGAACCGGGGAGCTGTTTTTT	CASSSKGQGRTGELFF
-	-	TRBV9	TRBJ2-7	TGTGCCAGCAGCCCAGGAGGTTTGGTGCAGTACTTC	CASSPGGLVQYF
once	TRBD2	TRBV29-1	TRBJ2-7	TGCAGCGTTGAAGGGACTAGTTGGGGAGGCGAGCAGTACTTC	CSVEGTSWGGEQYF
-	TRBD1	TRBV5-1	TRBJ1-1	TGCGCCAGCAGCGCCCAGGGGGCGGACACTGAAGCTTTCTTT	CASSAQGADTEAFF
-	-	TRBV5-1	TRBJ2-2	TGCGCCAGCAGCTTAAAGAGGAACACCGGGGAGCTGTTTTTT	CASSLKRNTGELFF
once	-	TRBV9	TRBJ2-1	TGTGCCAGCAGCCCGCCCATGGAGGTTTCCTACAATGAGCAGTTCTTC	CASSPPMEVSYNEQFF
-	TRBD1	TRBV7-6	TRBJ2-7	TGTGCCAGCAGCAAAGACACCGGGACAGAATACGAGCAGTACTTC	CASSKDTGTEYEQYF
-	TRBD1	TRBV27	TRBJ2-7	TGTGCCAGCAGTCAAAGCCCTGGGACAGGTCATTTCTACGAGCAGTACTTC	CASSQSPGTGHFYEQYF
-	-	TRBV21-1	TRBJ2-1	TGTGCCAGCAGCAAAGGACTAGCGGGGGCCCACAATGAGCAGTTCTTC	CASSKGLAGAHNEQFF
-	-	TRBV27	TRBJ1-2	TGTGCCAGCAGTTTCCGCGGTTATTATGGCTACACCTTC	CASSFRGYYGYTF
-	-	TRBV10-3	TRBJ1-1	TGTGCCATCAGTGATATGGTCGGGACTGAAGCTTTCTTT	CAISDMVGTEAFF
-	TRBD1	TRBV7-6	TRBJ2-6	TGTGCCAGCAGCTCCCGGACAGGGTCTACGACTGGGGCCAACGTCCTGACTTTC	CASSSRTGSTTGANVLTF
-	-	TRBV6-1	TRBJ1-4	TGTGCCAGCAGTGACTTTGAAGACCTAGAAAAACTGTTTTTT	CASSDFEDLEKLFF
-	-	TRBV9	TRBJ2-4	TGTGCCAGCAATTTAGTAAAAGCCAAAAACATTCAGTACTTC	CASNLVKAKNIQYF
once	-	TRBV15	TRBJ2-1	TGTGCCACCAGCAGACGCAATAGGGATGAGCAGTTCTTC	CATSRRNRDEQFF
-	TRBD2	TRBV27	TRBJ2-7	TGTGCCAGCAGTTTAACGGGAGGGCTTAACGAGCAGTACTTC	CASSLTGGLNEQYF